Listed below are T cell receptor beta chains from one sample, sequenced in a study of identical twins. TCRdb used MiXCR to reprocess the 5' RACE reads, holding one entry per CDR3 protein. Among about 700,000 distinct CDR3 sequences listed, roughly 6% were seen once. Specimen: naive T cells sorted from blood. The receptors stem from a man aged 18 to 29 in good health. Both conserved end residues are part of each CDR3.

j_call v_call cdr3_aa
TRBJ2-3 TRBV27 CASSLRTSRTDTQYF
TRBJ2-1 TRBV2 CASGGTRRLSLDEQFF
TRBJ2-5 TRBV19 CASSIQGPVGTQYF
TRBJ2-2 TRBV5-1 CASSLYAGPTGELFF
TRBJ2-4 TRBV5-1 CASSDLGKNIQYF
TRBJ2-2 TRBV5-6 CASSFPYRAGELFF
TRBJ2-4 TRBV29-1 CSVGSKNIQYF
TRBJ2-5 TRBV18 CASSPPSRLDEYQETQYF
TRBJ2-1 TRBV20-1 CSARGGQGFIDEQFF
TRBJ2-1 TRBV6-2/TRBV6-3 CASSYPTSGSRNEQFF
TRBJ2-1 TRBV3-1 CASSPGDSSSYNEQFF
TRBJ2-5 TRBV18 CASSPLGSGSHQETQYF
TRBJ1-1 TRBV3-1 CASRRGPSNTEAFF
TRBJ1-6 TRBV7-2 CASSLGRGPNSPLHF
TRBJ1-2 TRBV27 CASSAPGQTPYGYTF
TRBJ2-4 TRBV12-3/TRBV12-4 CASSFLLGIQYF
TRBJ1-5 TRBV10-3 CAISTGPNSNQPQHF
TRBJ2-7 TRBV12-3/TRBV12-4 CASSGRGDRAPYEQYF
TRBJ2-5 TRBV30 CAWRPLETQYF
TRBJ2-1 TRBV9 CASSYGTLSYNEQFF
TRBJ1-4 TRBV5-1 CAAETPGAGTNEKLFF
TRBJ1-2 TRBV5-1 CASSISDRGGHYTF
TRBJ2-2 TRBV10-2 CASSREYTGELFF
TRBJ2-2 TRBV15 CATSGGQYTGELFF
TRBJ2-1 TRBV5-1 CASSLVMNEQFF
TRBJ2-2 TRBV6-2/TRBV6-3 CASSYENTGELFF
TRBJ2-1 TRBV11-3 CASSLAANNEQFF
TRBJ2-1 TRBV12-3/TRBV12-4 CASSLGGEGYNEQFF
TRBJ2-1 TRBV20-1 CSARGTTRGRIYNEQFF
TRBJ2-7 TRBV2 CASSDPGFRDKAYEQYF
TRBJ2-1 TRBV5-1 CASSLAERFPNEQFF
TRBJ2-1 TRBV9 CASSVEGWLEQFF
TRBJ2-1 TRBV27 CASSLGTRGNEQFF
TRBJ2-2 TRBV10-3 CAISESTAKNTGELFF
TRBJ1-2 TRBV5-1 CASSYGTLSGYTF
TRBJ2-1 TRBV6-1 CASSVRRERNEQFF
TRBJ1-5 TRBV20-1 CSASVRASNQPQHF
TRBJ2-1 TRBV12-3/TRBV12-4 CASSFGRKAGGLGNEQFF
TRBJ2-7 TRBV7-9 CASSSKRATYEQYF
TRBJ2-1 TRBV5-6 CASSPSGETSYNEQFF
TRBJ2-1 TRBV20-1 CSARVFGGASGRANNEQFF
TRBJ2-1 TRBV24-1 CATSEESSYNEQFF
TRBJ2-4 TRBV24-1 CATSASGVQYF
TRBJ2-5 TRBV21-1 CASSKVGLDRVGETQYF
TRBJ2-1 TRBV3-1 CASRLSGTPSNEQFF
TRBJ2-1 TRBV7-9 CASRVVAEYNEQFF
TRBJ1-2 TRBV7-2 CASSFSRAAGYGYTF
TRBJ1-3 TRBV7-6 CASSPGTGEENTIYF
TRBJ1-1 TRBV29-1 CSVIISGEIPAFF
TRBJ2-7 TRBV12-3/TRBV12-4 CASSLFSGDSQYF
TRBJ1-6 TRBV11-2 CASSYKGNNSPLHF
TRBJ2-2 TRBV7-8 CASSPLREALGELFF
TRBJ2-7 TRBV5-1 CASSLAFDSAGLYEQYF